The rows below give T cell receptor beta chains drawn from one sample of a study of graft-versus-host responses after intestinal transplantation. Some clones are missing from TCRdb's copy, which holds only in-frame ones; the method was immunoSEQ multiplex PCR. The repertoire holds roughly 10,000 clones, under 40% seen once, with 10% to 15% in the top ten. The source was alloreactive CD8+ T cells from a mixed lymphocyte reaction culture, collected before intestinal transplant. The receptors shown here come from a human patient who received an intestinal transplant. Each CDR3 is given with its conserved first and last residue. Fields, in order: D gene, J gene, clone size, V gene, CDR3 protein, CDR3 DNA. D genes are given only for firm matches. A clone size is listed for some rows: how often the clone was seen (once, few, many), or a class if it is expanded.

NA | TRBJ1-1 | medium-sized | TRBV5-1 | CASSPAPAGNNPEAFF | TGCGCCAGCAGCCCCGCGCCGGCAGGGAACAATCCTGAAGCTTTCTTT
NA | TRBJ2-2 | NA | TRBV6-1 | CASSETGQNTGELFF | TGTGCCAGCAGTGAAACGGGACAGAACACCGGGGAGCTGTTTTTT
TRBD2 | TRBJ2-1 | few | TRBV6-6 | CASSYYSGGYNEQFF | TGTGCCAGCAGTTACTACAGCGGGGGGTACAATGAGCAGTTCTTC
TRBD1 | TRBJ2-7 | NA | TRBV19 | CASSMGTGGYEQYF | TGTGCCAGTAGTATGGGGACAGGTGGTTACGAGCAGTACTTC
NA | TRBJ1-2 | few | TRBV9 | CASSAGLRSNYGYTF | TGTGCCAGCAGCGCAGGGTTGAGAAGCAACTATGGCTACACCTTC
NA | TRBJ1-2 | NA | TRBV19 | CASGPQGTDYGYTF | TGTGCCAGTGGTCCACAGGGAACCGACTATGGCTACACCTTC
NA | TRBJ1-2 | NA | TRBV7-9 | CASSFPVGSDGGLGYGYTF | TGTGCCAGCAGCTTTCCTGTCGGGAGCGATGGTGGGTTAGGGTATGGCTACACCTTC
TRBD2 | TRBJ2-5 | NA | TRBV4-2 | CASSPKAGVEGETQYF | TGTGCCAGCAGCCCAAAAGCGGGAGTAGAAGGAGAGACCCAGTACTTC
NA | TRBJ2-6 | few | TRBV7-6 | CASSLARGSGANVLTF | TGTGCCAGCAGCTTAGCGCGGGGCTCTGGGGCCAACGTCCTGACTTTC
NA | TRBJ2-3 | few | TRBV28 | CASRTLAEGTDTQYF | TGTGCCAGCAGGACGTTAGCGGAGGGCACAGATACGCAGTATTTT
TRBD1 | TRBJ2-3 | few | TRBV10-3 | CAISESEDRGYTDTQYF | TGTGCCATCAGTGAGTCGGAAGACAGGGGCTACACAGATACGCAGTATTTT
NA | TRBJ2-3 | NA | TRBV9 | CASSVNRESDTQYF | TGTGCCAGCAGCGTAAACAGGGAATCAGATACGCAGTATTTT
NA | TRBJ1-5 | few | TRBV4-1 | CASSQELFAGGNQPQHF | TGCGCCAGCAGCCAAGAATTGTTTGCGGGTGGCAATCAGCCCCAGCATTTT
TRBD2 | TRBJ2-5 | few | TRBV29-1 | CSVEDLAGSYQETQYF | TGCAGCGTTGAAGATCTAGCGGGCTCCTATCAAGAGACCCAGTACTTC
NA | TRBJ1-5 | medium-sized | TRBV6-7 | CASISRRGAETQPQHF | TGTGCCAGCATCTCCCGGCGGGGGGCCGAGACACAGCCCCAGCATTTT